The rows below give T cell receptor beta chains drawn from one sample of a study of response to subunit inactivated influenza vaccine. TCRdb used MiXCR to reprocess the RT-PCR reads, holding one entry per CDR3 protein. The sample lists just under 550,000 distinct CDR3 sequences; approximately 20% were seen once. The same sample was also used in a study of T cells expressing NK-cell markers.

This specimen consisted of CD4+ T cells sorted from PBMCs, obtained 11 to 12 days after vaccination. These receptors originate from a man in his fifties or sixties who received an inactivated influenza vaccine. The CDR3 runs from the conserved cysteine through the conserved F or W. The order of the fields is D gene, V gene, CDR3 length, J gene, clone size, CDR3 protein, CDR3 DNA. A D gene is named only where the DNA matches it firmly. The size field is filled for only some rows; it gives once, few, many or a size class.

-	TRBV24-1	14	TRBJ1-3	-	CATHNRETGNTIYF	TGTGCCACCCATAACAGGGAAACCGGAAACACCATATATTTT
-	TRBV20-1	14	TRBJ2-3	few	CSAWRGPSTDTQYF	TGCAGTGCTTGGCGGGGGCCGAGCACAGATACGCAGTATTTT
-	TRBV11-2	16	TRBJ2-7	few	CASSPLRTLSSYEQYF	TGTGCCAGCAGCCCCTTGAGGACGCTCAGCTCCTACGAGCAGTACTTC
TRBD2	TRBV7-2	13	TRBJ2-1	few	CASREVAYNEQFF	TGTGCCAGCCGGGAGGTAGCGTACAATGAGCAGTTCTTC
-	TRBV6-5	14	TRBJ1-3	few	CASSTTGYGNTIYF	TGTGCCAGCAGTACTACAGGGTACGGAAACACCATATATTTT
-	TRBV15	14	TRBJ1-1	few	CATSRDILDTEAFF	TGTGCCACCAGCAGAGATATTTTGGACACTGAAGCTTTCTTT
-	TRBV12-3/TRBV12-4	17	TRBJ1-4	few	CASSPPGSFGLEKKLFF	TGTGCCAGCAGTCCCCCTGGGAGCTTCGGGCTCGAGAAAAAACTGTTTTTT
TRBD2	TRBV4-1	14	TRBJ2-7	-	CASSQEKRGYEQYF	TGCGCCAGCAGCCAAGAAAAGCGGGGCTACGAGCAGTACTTC
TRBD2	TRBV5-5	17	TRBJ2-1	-	CASSLEAGGFSYNEQFF	TGTGCCAGCAGCTTGGAAGCGGGAGGGTTCTCCTACAATGAGCAGTTCTTC
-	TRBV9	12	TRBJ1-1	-	CASSGPGGEAFF	TGTGCCAGCAGCGGACCCGGGGGTGAAGCTTTCTTT
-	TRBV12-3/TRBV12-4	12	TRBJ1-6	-	CASSGQPYPLHF	TGTGCCAGCAGTGGACAGCCCTATCCCCTCCACTTT
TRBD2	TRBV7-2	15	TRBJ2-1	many	CASSRLAGGYNEQFF	TGTGCCAGCAGCAGACTAGCGGGAGGGTACAATGAGCAGTTCTTC
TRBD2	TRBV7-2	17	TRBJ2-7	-	CASSWRLAGGPSYEQYF	TGTGCCAGCAGCTGGAGACTAGCGGGAGGGCCATCCTACGAGCAGTACTTC
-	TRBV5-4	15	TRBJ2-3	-	CASSSMKATRDTQYF	TGTGCCAGCAGCTCAATGAAAGCGACTAGAGATACGCAGTATTTT
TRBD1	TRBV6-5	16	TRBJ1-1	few	CASSYFRGRAVAEAFF	TGTGCCAGCAGTTATTTCAGGGGGCGCGCCGTGGCTGAAGCTTTCTTT
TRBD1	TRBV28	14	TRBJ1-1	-	CASSSRDRGFLAFF	TGTGCCAGCAGTTCCCGGGACAGGGGTTTTTTGGCTTTCTTT
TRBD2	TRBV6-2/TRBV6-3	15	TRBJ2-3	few	CASSLAGGITDTQYF	TGTGCCAGCAGTCTAGCGGGGGGGATCACAGATACGCAGTATTTT
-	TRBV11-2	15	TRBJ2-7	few	CASSFSHRERYEQYF	TGTGCCAGCAGCTTTTCACACAGGGAGCGGTACGAGCAGTACTTC
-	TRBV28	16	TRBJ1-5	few	CASARRFRVGNQPQHF	TGTGCCAGCGCAAGGAGGTTCCGGGTGGGCAATCAGCCCCAGCATTTT
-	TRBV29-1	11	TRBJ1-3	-	CSVVRGNTIYF	TGCAGCGTTGTACGCGGAAACACCATATATTTT
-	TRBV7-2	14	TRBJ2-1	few	CASSLVEGPNEQFF	TGTGCCAGCAGCTTAGTTGAGGGGCCCAATGAGCAGTTCTTC
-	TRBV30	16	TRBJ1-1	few	CAWQHQGFSAFAEAFF	TGTGCCTGGCAACATCAGGGGTTTTCTGCCTTTGCTGAAGCTTTCTTT
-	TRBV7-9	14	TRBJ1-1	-	CASSLVAGATEAFF	TGTGCCAGCAGCTTAGTTGCAGGGGCCACTGAAGCTTTCTTT
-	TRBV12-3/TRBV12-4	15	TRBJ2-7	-	CASRNDNRDSYEQYF	TGTGCCAGCAGGAACGACAACCGGGACTCCTACGAGCAGTACTTC
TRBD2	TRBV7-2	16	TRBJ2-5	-	CASSPRTSGGIETQYF	TGTGCCAGCAGCCCCCGGACTAGCGGGGGGATTGAGACCCAGTACTTC
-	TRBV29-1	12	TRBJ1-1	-	CSVDVQNTEAFF	TGCAGCGTTGATGTACAGAACACTGAAGCTTTCTTT
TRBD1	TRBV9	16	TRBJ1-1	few	CASSVAPQGAGAEAFF	TGTGCCAGCAGCGTAGCCCCGCAGGGGGCGGGCGCTGAAGCTTTCTTT
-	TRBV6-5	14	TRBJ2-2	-	CASSSRFLDGELFF	TGTGCCAGCAGTTCCCGGTTTTTGGACGGGGAGCTGTTTTTT
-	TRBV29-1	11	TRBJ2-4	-	CSVTSKNIQYF	TGCAGCGTTACCAGCAAAAACATTCAGTACTTC
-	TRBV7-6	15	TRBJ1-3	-	CASSLLEGSGNTIYF	TGTGCCAGCAGCTTACTGGAGGGGAGCGGAAACACCATATATTTT
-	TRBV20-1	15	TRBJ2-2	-	CSARRGGGGTGELFF	TGCAGTGCTAGAAGAGGGGGCGGGGGCACCGGGGAGCTGTTTTTT
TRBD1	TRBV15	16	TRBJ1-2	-	CATSRDRSTGEGGYTF	TGTGCCACCAGCAGAGATAGGTCGACAGGGGAAGGTGGCTACACCTTC
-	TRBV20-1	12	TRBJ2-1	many	CSASQTVNEQFF	TGCAGTGCTAGCCAGACAGTCAATGAGCAGTTCTTC
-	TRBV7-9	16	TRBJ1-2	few	CASSLALLTAKGGYTF	TGTGCCAGCAGCTTAGCGCTATTGACGGCAAAGGGGGGCTACACCTTC
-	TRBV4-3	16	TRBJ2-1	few	CASSQAYRTHYNEQFF	TGCGCCAGCAGCCAAGCTTATCGGACACATTACAATGAGCAGTTCTTC
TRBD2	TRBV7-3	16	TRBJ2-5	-	CASSSHSGRAVETQYF	TGTGCCAGCAGTTCTCATAGCGGGAGGGCGGTGGAGACCCAGTACTTC
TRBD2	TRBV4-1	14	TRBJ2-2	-	CASSRAREGGELFF	TGCGCCAGCAGCCGAGCCAGGGAGGGCGGGGAGCTGTTTTTT
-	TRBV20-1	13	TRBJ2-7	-	CSAQALQGYEQYF	TGCAGTGCCCAGGCACTACAAGGCTACGAGCAGTACTTC
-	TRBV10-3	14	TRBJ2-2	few	CAISQGANTGELFF	TGTGCCATAAGTCAGGGTGCGAACACCGGGGAGCTGTTTTTT
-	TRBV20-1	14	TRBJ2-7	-	CSAPRVGASNEQYF	TGCAGTGCCCCGCGCGTAGGGGCGAGCAACGAGCAGTACTTC
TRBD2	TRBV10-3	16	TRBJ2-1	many	CAISAGTSGRAVEQFF	TGTGCCATCAGTGCGGGGACTAGCGGGAGGGCCGTTGAGCAGTTCTTC
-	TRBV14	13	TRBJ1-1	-	CASSGAGNTEAFF	TGTGCCAGCAGCGGAGCAGGAAACACTGAAGCTTTCTTT